This T cell receptor beta chain was sequenced in a study of T cell responses to AZD1222 COVID-19 vaccine. Study-wide results and limits: Just a handful of AZD1222 recipients tested seropositive at baseline.

V shed 0 bases and J shed 11 bases, with 42 bases lying between them. Germline V CDR1 and CDR2: KGHSH, LQKENI. The CDR3 loop spans 23 amino acids. About this clone: Its antigen is still unknown.

Here immunoSEQ multiplex PCR was the method, and the copy in TCRdb shows in-frame clones only, minus some. Of around 110,000 clones listed, 90% are singletons. J is TRBJ2-3 and V is TRBV18; possibly TRBD1 or TRBD2 for D (5 bases each). The source material was peripheral blood, sampled 28 days after the second AZD1222 dose. The clonotype originates from an adult who received the AZD1222 COVID-19 vaccine. The CDR3 bases are TGTGCCAGCTCACCACCTTCAAACGTCACGGGGCCTGTTGGGCCGTTTGGTTTATTTTGGCAGTATTTT. Translated: CASSPPSNVTGPVGPFGLFWQYF.